Listed here is a single T cell receptor (beta chain). The specificity of this receptor is unknown. Within one base of it there is no much larger clone, and no base qualities were kept. The data originate from a study of T cell responses to AZD1222 COVID-19 vaccine (dated by TCRdb to the early 2020s). Turning to the overall study: TCR sequencing was performed for more than 230 trial participants, of whom about 200 were given two doses of AZD1222 and approximately 25 were given two doses of MenACWY control vaccine. Trial participants were enrolled into age subgroups of 18-55, 56-69 and 70-plus years, which contained about 160, 30 and 59 TCR-sequenced participants, respectively. Study-wide conclusions, independent of this receptor: Most participants were white British and females outnumbered males, and the authors suggested that clonal diversity may have been underestimated. Vaccine-associated CD4 TCRs spanned the whole spike protein, with dominant responses in regions 160-218 and 743-854. Conclusions about previously exposed vaccinees are limited because only six or seven AZD1222 recipients were SARS-CoV-2 seropositive at baseline. A significant rise in spike-specific TCR breadth and depth was observed after two AZD1222 doses relative to day 0 and relative to MenACWY recipients. In the small 56-69-year group, the increase in depth fell short of significance, most likely because of low power. Because no samples from the day 14 peak response were available, repertoires could be characterized only after the peak T cell response. Nearly half of unique spike-specific TCRs reportedly recognized epitopes outside regions mutated in the B.1.351 and B.1.1.7 variants.

CDR1 and CDR2 (MNHEY, SVGAGI) derive from the germline V gene. V was cut back by 1 base and J by 3 bases, leaving a gap of 9 bases between them. From its cysteine to its phenylalanine, the CDR3 spans 14 amino acids. Here the CDR3 DNA is all that survives: 42 bases in frame from base 1. The sample's time point label, in plain terms: about 28 days (+/-7) after the second vaccine dose. AZD1222 recipients given second doses at about 4 weeks or at about 12 weeks were pooled, since spike-specific TCR depth and breadth were not found to differ between the two schedules. Vaccinee samples came from UK trials COV001 and COV002, including a single-blind randomized controlled phase 2/3 trial of AZD1222 (ChAdOx1 nCoV-19) in healthy adults. For TCRbeta chain sequencing, PBMC samples from trial participants were taken at day 0 and at day 28 after the second dose. The CDR3 regions of human TCRbeta chains were analyzed by immunosequencing. Turning to the authors' computational methods: Repertoire TCRs were checked for matches against a reference library of SARS-CoV-2-specific TCRs that had been generated using the MIRA antigen-specificity platform. Breadth was defined as the fraction of unique TCRs that were SARS-CoV-2-associated. Depth was defined as the fraction of total T cells that were SARS-CoV-2-associated. Using the MIRA data, each spike-specific TCR was mapped to the spike region that the TCR reacts to and placed in a CD4 or CD8 class. Log10-transformed breadth and depth values were compared by one-way ANOVA with Sidak's multiple comparisons tests. The clones in this table, taken by TCRdb from immuneACCESS, are in-frame only. Not every clone is retained; where verified, under half of the shortfall comes from an unresolved V gene, and the cause of the rest is unknown. That table furnishes V, J and clone size, whereas the DNA furnished D and trimming. The sample profile shows fewer than 90,000 clones; around 90% of them were found once. The ten most abundant clones make up approximately 10% of the sample.

The material sequenced was peripheral blood, taken 28 days after the second AZD1222 dose. The TCR comes from an adult who received the AZD1222 COVID-19 vaccine. The rearrangement joined TRBV6-5 to TRBJ2-5, with no reliable assignment of the D segment. The CDR3 region has the sequence CASSYYWGEETQYF. The nucleotides are TGTGCCAGCAGTTACTATTGGGGTGAAGAGACCCAGTACTTC.